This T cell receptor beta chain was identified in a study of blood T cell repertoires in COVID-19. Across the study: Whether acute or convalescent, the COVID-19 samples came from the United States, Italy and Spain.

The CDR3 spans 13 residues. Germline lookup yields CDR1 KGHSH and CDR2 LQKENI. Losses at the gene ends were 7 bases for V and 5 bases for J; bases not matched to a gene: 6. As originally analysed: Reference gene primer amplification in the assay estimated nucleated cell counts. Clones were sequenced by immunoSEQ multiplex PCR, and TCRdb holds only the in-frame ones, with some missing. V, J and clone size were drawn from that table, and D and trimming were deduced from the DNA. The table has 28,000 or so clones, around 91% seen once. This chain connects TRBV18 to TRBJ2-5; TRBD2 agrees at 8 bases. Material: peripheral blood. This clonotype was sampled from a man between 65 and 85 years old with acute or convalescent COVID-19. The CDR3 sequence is CASFSGMGETQYF. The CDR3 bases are TGTGCCAGCTTTAGCGGGATGGGGGAGACCCAGTACTTC.